This T cell receptor beta chain derives from a study of response to subunit inactivated influenza vaccine. TCRdb independently ran MiXCR on the RT-PCR reads; one entry per CDR3 protein. Of about 780,000 distinct CDR3 sequences in the sample, around 20% are singletons; the top ten hold about a tenth. Germline V CDR1 and CDR2: DFQATT, SNEGSKA (reference sequence). After removal of 3 bases from V and 4 bases from J, the junction contained 8 bases not matched to a gene. The CDR3 runs 16 residues. Study-level results: The authors proposed limited new T cell recruitment per seasonal influenza vaccination.

A word on this clonotype: Its cognate antigen is unknown.

The sample in question was PBMCs from blood, obtained about 5 days after vaccination. The receptor comes from a man aged 50-59 years who received an inactivated influenza vaccine. The chain recombines TRBV20-1 with TRBJ2-7, with 14 bases matching TRBD2. The CDR3 sequence: CSARGLAGVFTYEQYF. The CDR3 coding sequence is TGCAGTGCTAGGGGACTAGCGGGAGTCTTTACGTACGAGCAGTACTTC.